The 19 T cell receptor beta chains presented below share a single source sample, sequenced in a study of OX40 agonist ivuxolimab in advanced cancers. Some clones are missing from TCRdb's copy, which holds only in-frame ones; the method was immunoSEQ multiplex PCR. The table lists approximately 58,000 clones, roughly 84% of them singletons. The specimen was CD4+ or CD8+ T cells sorted from blood, collected in a trial of the OX40 agonist ivuxolimab. These receptors were collected from an adult with an advanced solid tumor such as melanoma, head and neck, liver or kidney cancer.

The gene calls are TRBV7-9 and TRBJ2-3; no reliable D call. The ends were cut back, 2 bases at V and 2 bases at J, with 2 bases in the middle. The CDR3 has 12 residues. Germline CDR1 reads SEHNR; CDR2 reads FQNEAQ (reference sequence). CDR3 residues: CASSLSTDTQYF. The CDR3 DNA sequence: TGTGCCAGCAGCTTATCCACAGATACGCAGTATTTT.

V is TRBV27 and J is TRBJ2-2; D is ambiguous. The CDR3 loop spans 12 amino acids. Germline CDR1 reads MNHEY; CDR2 reads SMNVEV (reference sequence). The V end was cut by 3 bases, the J end by 7 bases, with 6 bases between. The CDR3 DNA is TGTGCCAGCAGTTTGACCCACGGGGAGCTGTTTTTT. This codes for CASSLTHGELFF.

Only one count was recorded for this clone. The V gene is TRBV27, the J gene TRBJ2-5; TRBD1 matches 9 bases. The J call may be in error: the DNA end matches TRBJ2-7 better. This CDR3 region has 15 residues. Germline values: CDR1 MNHEY, CDR2 SMNVEV (reference sequence). CDR3 sequence: CASSLLGQGRGEQYF. The CDR3 DNA sequence: TGTGCCAGCAGTTTATTGGGACAGGGACGTGGCGAGCAGTACTTC.

The chain links TRBV30 to TRBJ1-3, with TRBD1 identical over 9 bases. The CDR3 has 15 amino acids. With V trimmed by 3 bases and J by 3 bases, 6 bases remained unmatched. Germline V gene data show CDR1 as GTSNPN and CDR2 as SVGIG (reference sequence). The DNA for the CDR3 is TGTGCCTGGAGACTCGGGACAGGGATTGGAAACACCATATATTTT. Residues: CAWRLGTGIGNTIYF.

Only a few counts were recorded for this clone. The V and J genes are TRBV27 and TRBJ1-2; weak D call: TRBD1 (5 bases). Trimming pared 5 bases from V and 5 bases from J, leaving 12 bases between. Germline V lookup: CDR1 MNHEY, CDR2 SMNVEV (reference sequence). The CDR3 totals 13 residues. The CDR3 reads CASSPQRGYGYTF. The CDR3, as DNA: TGTGCCAGCAGTCCCCAGAGGGGTTATGGCTACACCTTC.

This chain connects TRBV30 to TRBJ2-7; 9 nucleotides match TRBD2. The CDR3 is made up of 13 amino acids. Germline CDR1 reads GTSNPN; CDR2 reads SVGIG (reference sequence). V trimming: 5 bases; J trimming: 5 bases; junction bases outside the gene matches: 7. CDR3 coding DNA: TGTGCCTGGGTGCGGGAGGGAACCCACGAGCAGTACTTC. Protein: CAWVREGTHEQYF.

This rearrangement joins TRBV7-2 to TRBJ2-3, with 10 bases that match TRBD2. This CDR3 has 16 amino acids. Trimming at V came to 5 bases and at J to 0 bases, leaving 5 bases not matched to a gene. The germline V gene has CDR1 SGHTA and CDR2 FQGNSA. In DNA, the CDR3 is TGTGCCAGCAGCCCGCTGACTAGCGGGAGCACAGATACGCAGTATTTT. Encoded protein: CASSPLTSGSTDTQYF.

In this sample, this clone turned up a few times. CDR3 sequence: CATATGGYEQYF. The CDR3 DNA follows: TGTGCCACCGCGACAGGGGGCTACGAGCAGTACTTC. The chain employs TRBV2 and TRBJ2-7; 9 nucleotides match TRBD1. The CDR3 runs 12 residues. The V and J ends lost 10 bases and 3 bases, in that order; junction bases with no gene match: 4. Germline assignment: CDR1 SNHLY and CDR2 FYNNEI.

The rearrangement links TRBV30 to TRBJ2-2; D gene unclear. V was cut by 2 bases and J by 2 bases, with 6 bases left in between. Germline V gene lookup returns CDR1 GTSNPN and CDR2 SVGIG (reference sequence). The CDR3 consists of 13 residues. CDR3 region: CAWSTANTGELFF. In nucleotides, the CDR3 is TGTGCCTGGAGTACAGCCAACACCGGGGAGCTGTTTTTT.

The chain links TRBV5-1 to TRBJ2-3; D gene ambiguous. CDR3 length: 14 residues. The germline gives CDR1 SGHRS, CDR2 YFSETQ. Trimming cost V 9 bases and J 6 bases, with 20 bases left between them. CDR3 in amino acids: CATGVGRNGDTQYF. CDR3 bases: TGCGCCACCGGAGTGGGCCGGAACGGGGATACGCAGTATTTT.

The CDR3 loop reads CASRARDRGYEQYF. CDR3 in DNA: TGTGCCAGCAGAGCCCGGGACAGGGGCTACGAGCAGTACTTC. The rearrangement links TRBV6-1 to TRBJ2-7; 10 bases are a match to TRBD1. This CDR3 is 14 amino acids long. The V segment lost 6 bases and the J segment 3 bases; nucleotides outside the gene matches: 5. CDR1 MNHNS and CDR2 SASEGT come from the germline V gene.

The chain links TRBV28 to TRBJ1-2; 7 bases line up with TRBD1. With V trimmed by 7 bases and J by 2 bases, 7 bases remained unmatched. The germline gives CDR1 MDHEN, CDR2 SYDVKM. The CDR3 sequence is 14 residues long. The CDR3: CASTWDSHNYGYTF. The CDR3, as DNA: TGTGCCAGCACCTGGGACAGCCACAACTATGGCTACACCTTC.

The V and J genes are TRBV7-2 and TRBJ2-5; no reliable D call. With 2 bases removed from V and 0 bases from J, the gap between germline ends came to 1 base. Germline CDR1 and CDR2: SGHTA and FQGNSA. This CDR3 has 12 amino acids. CDR3 amino acids: CASSLYQETQYF. CDR3 bases: TGTGCCAGCAGCTTATACCAAGAGACCCAGTACTTC.

The V gene is TRBV6-5, the J gene TRBJ2-1; TRBD2 aligns across 7 bases. The CDR3 has 12 residues. Germline CDR1 MNHEY, CDR2 SVGAGI. The ends lost 5 bases at V and 14 bases at J; junction bases unmatched: 9. This chain's CDR3 is CASSREGLWEFF. CDR3 coding DNA: TGTGCCAGCAGTAGGGAGGGACTCTGGGAGTTCTTC.

The rearrangement uses TRBV5-1 and TRBJ2-5, with TRBD2 matching 8 bases. CDR3 length: 15 amino acids. CDR1 is SGHRS, CDR2 YFSETQ, per germline. Unmatched junction bases numbered 8, after V lost 4 bases and J lost 3 bases. CDR3 in DNA: TGCGCCAGCAGCCATCCCGGACTAGCCGAAGAGACCCAGTACTTC. Amino acid sequence: CASSHPGLAEETQYF.

The V and J genes are TRBV7-2 and TRBJ2-3, with 9 bases fitting TRBD2. This CDR3 is built from 15 residues. J lost 4 bases, V lost 1 base, and 3 bases had no gene match. The germline V gene encodes CDR1 SGHTA and CDR2 FQGNSA. The chain's CDR3 is CASSLGAGGSDTQYF. The CDR3 DNA sequence: TGTGCCAGCAGCTTAGGAGCGGGAGGCTCAGATACGCAGTATTTT.

The V call is TRBV7-6, the J call TRBJ2-5; D is unresolved. V gave up 5 bases and J gave up 2 bases, with 15 bases separating them. Germline V lookup: CDR1 SGHVS, CDR2 FNYEAQ. This CDR3 region has 15 residues. The CDR3 nucleotides read TGTGCCAGCAGCCCCATCGTTGGGGAACAAGAGACCCAGTACTTC. Translation: CASSPIVGEQETQYF.

The rearrangement joins TRBV5-4 to TRBJ2-3; perhaps TRBD2 as D (6 bases). CDR1 and CDR2 (germline): SGHNT, YYREEE (reference sequence). This CDR3 comprises 14 residues. With 10 bases removed from V and 1 base from J, the gap between germline ends came to 16 bases. The CDR3 DNA reads TGTGCCTCAGCTCGCGCTAGCGGCACAGATACGCAGTATTTT. Translated: CASARASGTDTQYF.

The CDR3 protein is CASSSNRASDNNEQFF. CDR3 nucleotides: TGTGCCAGCAGTTCCAATCGGGCTAGCGATAACAATGAGCAGTTCTTC. V gene TRBV6-5 combines with J gene TRBJ2-1; possibly TRBD2 for D (6 bases). Germline loops: CDR1 MNHEY, CDR2 SVGAGI. CDR3 length: 16 amino acids. V dropped 4 bases and J dropped 5 bases, with 18 bases sitting between them.